The clone carrying this TCR beta chain was seen a few times. Next came a second PCR, run for roughly 6 to 11 cycles, which used a sample-barcoded 5' primer along with a J-beta primer mix. Every sample gave at least 3 million paired-end reads containing CDR3. TCRdb re-called the 5' RACE reads through MiXCR, storing one row per CDR3 protein. The sample has 600,000 to 900,000 distinct CDR3 sequences; under 30% are singletons. Healthy Caucasians from Russia aged about 6 to 90 served as donors. This sample is drawn from a study of blood T cells in healthy people across ages. This sample was shared with a second study, whose subject was T cells of mothers and their children.

The clonotype was recovered from a boy under 18 in good health. The specimen was blood.

The CDR3 DNA reads as TGTGCCAGCAGCGCGGGGGCCCATGAAAAACTGTTTTTT. Translated: CASSAGAHEKLFF. The chain employs TRBV3-1 and TRBJ1-4, with D tentatively TRBD1 (6 bases). From germline, CDR1 is LGHDT and CDR2 YNNKEL (reference sequence). The ends were cut back, 5 bases at V and 6 bases at J, with 10 bases in the middle. There are 13 residues in the CDR3. Based on the CDR3 plus reference TRBV3-1 and TRBJ1-4, the full variable domain is DTAVSQTPKYLVTQMGNDKSIKCEQNLGHDTMYWYKQDSKKFLKIMFSYNNKELIINETVPNRFSPKSPDKAHLNLHINSLELGDSAVYFCASSAGAHEKLFFGSGTQLSVL.